One sample yielded the 8 T cell receptor beta chains listed below, sequenced in a study of T cell repertoires in cytomegalovirus infection. From the reads, TCRdb called clonotypes with MiXCR, one entry per CDR3 protein. The sample holds 630,000 or so distinct CDR3 sequences, 20% to 25% seen once. Sequenced sample: CD8+ T cells from PBMCs. The origin of the receptors is a human donor in good health (CMV status not recorded). Some clones in this sample may be carry-over from other donors' samples.

The J gene is TRBJ1-4, the V gene TRBV7-2; D is ambiguous. V shed 1 base and J shed 6 bases, with 15 bases lying between them. The CDR3 has 16 amino acids. The V gene's germline CDR1 is SGHTA and CDR2 FQGNSA. The CDR3 DNA is TGTGCCAGCAGCTTAGGACCCGGAGTTTTCTATGAAAAACTGTTTTTT. It specifies CASSLGPGVFYEKLFF.

This clonotype was detected many times. The chain uses TRBV7-9 and TRBJ2-6, with a possible D match to TRBD2 (7 bases). Trimming took off 6 bases at V and 4 bases at J, with 10 bases between the two ends. The CDR3 runs to 14 residues. Germline assignment: CDR1 SEHNR and CDR2 FQNEAQ (reference sequence). Here the CDR3 reads CASSRGAGANVLTF. DNA of the CDR3: TGTGCCAGCAGTCGGGGGGCCGGGGCCAACGTCCTGACTTTC.

The chain recombines TRBV12-3 or TRBV12-4 with TRBJ1-1, with D perhaps TRBD1 (6 bases). V was cut by 6 bases and J by 7 bases, with 15 bases left in between. This CDR3 contains 13 residues. CDR3 sequence: CASSELGTNEAFF. CDR3 coding DNA: TGTGCCAGCAGCGAGTTGGGGACAAATGAAGCTTTCTTT.

The chain links TRBV9 to TRBJ2-1; no definite D call. This CDR3 has 15 residues. Germline lookup yields CDR1 SGDLS and CDR2 YYNGEE. V was pared by 3 bases and J by 0 bases, with 10 bases between. The CDR3 nucleotides are TGTGCCAGCAGCGCTATAGTGAGCTCCTACAATGAGCAGTTCTTC. It encodes CASSAIVSSYNEQFF.

There are many counts of this clonotype. The chain recombines TRBV7-8 with TRBJ2-7; D is undetermined. Germline assignment: CDR1 SGHVS and CDR2 FQNEAQ. The CDR3 runs 13 residues. V shed 1 base and J shed 6 bases, with 10 bases lying between them. The CDR3 here is CASSLGVVVEQYV. Written as DNA, the CDR3 is TGTGCCAGCAGCTTAGGGGTCGTAGTCGAGCAGTACGTC.

The sample holds many counts of this clonotype. V gene TRBV11-2 combines with J gene TRBJ2-7; 7 bases are a match to TRBD1. This CDR3 spans 15 amino acids. V lost 5 bases to trimming and J lost 3 bases; unmatched junction nucleotides: 10. Germline loops: CDR1 SGHAT, CDR2 FQNNGV. The CDR3 sequence: CASSPVDRAHYEQYV. In nucleotides, the CDR3 is TGTGCCAGCAGCCCCGTCGACAGGGCGCACTACGAGCAGTACGTC.

This clonotype is a singleton in its sample. Its ends do not fully match the called genes, so a read error is possible. The chain recombines TRBV19 with TRBJ2-1; maybe TRBD2 (6 bases). This CDR3 contains 15 residues. Germline V lookup: CDR1 LNHDA, CDR2 SQIVND (reference sequence). DNA of the CDR3: TGTACCAGTAGTATCGGCTCCCTCAGGGAGGATGAGCAGTTCTTC. Protein product: CTSSIGSLREDEQFF.

This clonotype occurred many times. V and J are TRBV6-2 or TRBV6-3 and TRBJ1-2, with D possibly being TRBD1 (5 bases). The CDR3 is made up of 14 amino acids. The V gene lost 3 bases and the J gene lost 6 bases, with 14 bases spanning the gap. Germline values: CDR1 MNHEY, CDR2 SVGEGT. CDR3 residues: CASSYSGIKNGYTF. The DNA for the CDR3 is TGTGCCAGCAGTTATTCAGGGATTAAAAATGGCTACACCTTC.